The T cell receptor (beta chain) described here comes from a study of shared clonotypes between healthy human individuals. Every subset's genomic DNA went evenly onto several immunoSEQ plates. Libraries were prepared by immunoSEQ multiplex PCR; TCRdb keeps only in-frame clonotypes and omits some of them. Of 2,500,000 or so clones in the sample, more than 80% were seen once. A word on this clone: Its antigen remains unidentified.

The CDR3 runs 15 residues. In germline, CDR1 is MDHEN, CDR2 SYDVKM. V lost 7 bases, J lost 0 bases, and 14 bases lay in between. Every contributor of samples was a Caucasian grown-up residing in Nashville, Tennessee. Overall study findings and caveats: Only blood samples were collected, and tissue repertoires likely differ. Relative to memory subsets, naive subsets generally showed larger estimated richness.

V and J are TRBV28 and TRBJ2-3, with D perhaps given as TRBD1 or TRBD2 (5 bases each). The material sequenced was naive CD4+ T cells sorted from blood. Subset in this sample: CD45RA+ positively selected. This clonotype was obtained from a man aged 18 to 35 in good health. CDR3 protein: CASKARGASTDTQYF. CDR3 nucleotide sequence: TGTGCCAGCAAAGCCCGAGGGGCTAGCACAGATACGCAGTATTTT. The full variable domain, rest sourced from reference TRBV28 and TRBJ2-3, is DVKVTQSSRYLVKRTGEKVFLECVQDMDHENMFWYRQDPGLGLRLIYFSYDVKMKEKGDIPEGYSVSREKKERFSLILESASTNQTSMYLCASKARGASTDTQYFGPGTRLTVL.